This T cell receptor (beta chain) was retrieved from a study of identical twins. This CDR3 spans 18 amino acids. V was cut by 7 bases and J by 1 base, with 23 bases left in between. Germline values: CDR1 SNHLY, CDR2 FYNNEI. This clonotype was counted a few times. TCRdb reprocessed the 5' RACE reads with MiXCR, giving one entry per CDR3 protein. The sample consists of 690,000 or so distinct CDR3 sequences, around 8.6% of them appearing once. These sequences were also reported in another study, on yellow fever vaccine responses in identical twins.

The chain links TRBV2 to TRBJ2-1; D is undetermined. Input material: PBMCs. This receptor was taken from a young woman in good health. CDR3 sequence: CASTFGPHRMGSYNEQFF. CDR3 sequence (DNA): TGTGCCAGCACCTTTGGGCCCCACCGCATGGGGTCCTACAATGAGCAGTTCTTC.